Sequencing of this TCR beta chain was carried out in a study of T cell changes during pregnancy in multiple sclerosis. The CDR3 sequence is 15 residues long. V gave up 6 bases and J gave up 4 bases; unmatched junction bases: 13. CDR1 SQVTM and CDR2 ANQGSEA come from the germline V gene. Produced via immunoSEQ multiplex PCR; TCRdb's table is partial and in-frame only. Here the sample spans 40,000 to 55,000 clones, under 95% being singletons. This clonotype was sampled from a female donor with multiple sclerosis, enrolled in a pregnancy study. The sample consisted of CD8+ T cells from peripheral blood mononuclear cells, taken in the second trimester of pregnancy. The rearrangement joins TRBV29-1 to TRBJ1-1, with TRBD1 matching 8 bases. This CDR3 reads CSVPRQGPLGTEAFF. The DNA for the CDR3 is TGCAGCGTCCCAAGACAGGGGCCCCTGGGCACTGAAGCTTTCTTT.